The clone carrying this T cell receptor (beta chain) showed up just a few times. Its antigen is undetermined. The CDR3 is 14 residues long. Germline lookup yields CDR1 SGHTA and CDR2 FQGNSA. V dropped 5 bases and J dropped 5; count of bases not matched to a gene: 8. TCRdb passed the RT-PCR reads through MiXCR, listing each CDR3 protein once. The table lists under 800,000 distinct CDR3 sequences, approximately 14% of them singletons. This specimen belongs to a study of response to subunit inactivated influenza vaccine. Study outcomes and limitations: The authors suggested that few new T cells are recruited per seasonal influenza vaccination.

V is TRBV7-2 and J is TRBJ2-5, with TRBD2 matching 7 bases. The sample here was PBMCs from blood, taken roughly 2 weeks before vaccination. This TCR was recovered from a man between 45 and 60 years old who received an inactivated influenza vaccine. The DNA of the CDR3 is TGTGCCAGCAGCACTAAAGCGGGGAGGGAGACCCAGTACTTC. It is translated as CASSTKAGRETQYF.